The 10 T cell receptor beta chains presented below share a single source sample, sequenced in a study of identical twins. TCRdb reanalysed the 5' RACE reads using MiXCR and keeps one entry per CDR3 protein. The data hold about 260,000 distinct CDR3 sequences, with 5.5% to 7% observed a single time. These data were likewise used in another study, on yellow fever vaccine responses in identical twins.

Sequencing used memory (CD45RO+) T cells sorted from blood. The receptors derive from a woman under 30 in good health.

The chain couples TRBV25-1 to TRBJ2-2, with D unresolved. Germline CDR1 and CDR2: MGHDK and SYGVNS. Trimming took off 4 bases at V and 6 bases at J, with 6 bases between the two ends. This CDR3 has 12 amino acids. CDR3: CASSAIAGELFF. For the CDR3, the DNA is TGTGCCAGCAGTGCCATCGCCGGGGAGCTGTTTTTT.

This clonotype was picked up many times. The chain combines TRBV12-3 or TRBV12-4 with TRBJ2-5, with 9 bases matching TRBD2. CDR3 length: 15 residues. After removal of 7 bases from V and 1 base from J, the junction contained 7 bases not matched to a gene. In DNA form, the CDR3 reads TGTGCCAGCACCTTTAGCGGGAGAAGCCAAGAGACCCAGTACTTC. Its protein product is CASTFSGRSQETQYF.

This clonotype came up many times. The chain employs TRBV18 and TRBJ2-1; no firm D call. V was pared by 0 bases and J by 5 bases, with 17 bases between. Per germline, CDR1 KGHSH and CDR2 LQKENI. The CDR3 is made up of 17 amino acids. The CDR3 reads CASSPPVYLEQHNEQFF. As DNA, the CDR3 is TGTGCCAGCTCACCACCGGTCTACCTTGAACAGCACAATGAGCAGTTCTTC.

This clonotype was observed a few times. In DNA form, the CDR3 reads TGTGCCAGCAGCGCCCTGGGGGTGGGTAATTCACCCCTCCACTTT. Its translation: CASSALGVGNSPLHF. The chain carries TRBV5-4 and TRBJ1-6, with a possible D match to TRBD1 (5 bases). Trimming left V 4 bases short and J 6 bases short, with 14 bases between. The length of the CDR3 is 15 residues. Looked up from germline, CDR1 is SGHNT and CDR2 is YYREEE (reference sequence). The whole variable domain, remainder taken from reference TRBV5-4 and TRBJ1-6, is ETGVTQSPTHLIKTRGQQVTLRCSSQSGHNTVSWYQQALGQGPQFIFQYYREEENGRGNFPPRFSGLQFPNYSSELNVNALELDDSALYLCASSALGVGNSPLHFGNGTRLTVT.

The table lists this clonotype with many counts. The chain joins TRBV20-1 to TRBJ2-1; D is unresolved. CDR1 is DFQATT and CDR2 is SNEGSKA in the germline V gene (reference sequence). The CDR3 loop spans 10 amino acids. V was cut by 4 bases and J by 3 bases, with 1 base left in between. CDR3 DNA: TGCAGTGCTATCTACAATGAGCAGTTCTTC. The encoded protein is CSAIYNEQFF.

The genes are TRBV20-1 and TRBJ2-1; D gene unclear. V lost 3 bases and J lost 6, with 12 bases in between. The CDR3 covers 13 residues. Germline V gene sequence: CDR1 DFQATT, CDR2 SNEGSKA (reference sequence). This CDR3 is CSARGPLVNEQFF. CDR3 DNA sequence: TGCAGTGCTAGGGGCCCTCTCGTCAATGAGCAGTTCTTC.

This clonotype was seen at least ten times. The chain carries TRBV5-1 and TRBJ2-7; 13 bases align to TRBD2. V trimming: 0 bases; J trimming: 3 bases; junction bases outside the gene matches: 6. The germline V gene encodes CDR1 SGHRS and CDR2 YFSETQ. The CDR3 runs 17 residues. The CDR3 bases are TGCGCCAGCAGCTTGGGACGGACTAGCGGGAGTAACTACGAGCAGTACTTC. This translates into CASSLGRTSGSNYEQYF.

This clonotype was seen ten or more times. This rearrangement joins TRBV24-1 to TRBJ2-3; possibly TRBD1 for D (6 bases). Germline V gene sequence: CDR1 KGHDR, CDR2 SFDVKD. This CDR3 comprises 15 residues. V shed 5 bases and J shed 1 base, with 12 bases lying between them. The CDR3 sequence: CATSVPGQGTDTQYF. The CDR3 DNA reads TGTGCCACCAGTGTACCGGGACAAGGCACAGATACGCAGTATTTT.

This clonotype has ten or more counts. The CDR3 reads CASSLAGISYEQYV. CDR3 nucleotides: TGTGCCAGCAGCTTAGCGGGAATTTCCTACGAGCAGTACGTC. The chain uses TRBV7-2 and TRBJ2-7; D ambiguous. V was cut by 0 bases and J by 1 base, with 7 bases left in between. Germline V gives CDR1 SGHTA, CDR2 FQGNSA. The CDR3 totals 14 residues.

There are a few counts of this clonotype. Written as DNA, the CDR3 is TGTGCCAGCAGCCCCCCCACGTACACCGGGGAGCTGTTTTTT. It is translated as CASSPPTYTGELFF. The V and J genes are TRBV5-5 and TRBJ2-2; D is unresolved. V lost 4 bases and J lost 3, with 10 bases in between. The CDR3 loop spans 14 amino acids. Germline lookup yields CDR1 SGHKS and CDR2 YYEKEE (reference sequence).